Listed below are T cell receptor beta chains from one sample, sequenced in a study of OX40 agonist ivuxolimab in advanced cancers. Profiled with immunoSEQ multiplex PCR; TCRdb holds only in-frame clones, not every one. The sample comprises tens of thousands of clones, around 87% of which are singletons, and more than 12% rests with the top ten. Sequencing used CD4+ or CD8+ T cells sorted from blood, obtained in a trial of the OX40 agonist ivuxolimab. These receptors were collected from an adult with an advanced solid tumor such as melanoma, head and neck, liver or kidney cancer. Both conserved end residues are part of each CDR3. Each record gives: V gene, D gene, clone size, J gene, CDR3 protein, CDR3 DNA. A D gene is named only where the DNA matches it firmly. Size is omitted from some rows. Given values are once, few, many or a class for expanded clones.

V: TRBV6-1
D: .
size: .
J: TRBJ1-2
CDR3: CASGGSYGYTF
DNA: TGTGCCAGCGGAGGGAGTTATGGCTACACCTTC

V: TRBV25-1
D: .
size: .
J: TRBJ1-2
CDR3: CASSFGTDGYTF
DNA: TGTGCCAGCAGTTTCGGGACGGATGGCTACACCTTC

V: TRBV10-2
D: .
size: few
J: TRBJ1-1
CDR3: CASTWTNENTEAFF
DNA: TGCGCCAGCACATGGACGAACGAGAACACTGAAGCTTTCTTT

V: TRBV9
D: .
size: .
J: TRBJ2-1
CDR3: CASSLSRRGDYNEQFF
DNA: TGTGCCAGCAGCCTAAGTAGAAGAGGAGACTACAATGAGCAGTTCTTC

V: TRBV29-1
D: TRBD2
size: .
J: TRBJ2-1
CDR3: CSALSGGAHEQFF
DNA: TGCAGCGCGCTTAGCGGGGGGGCTCATGAGCAGTTCTTC

V: TRBV29-1
D: TRBD1
size: .
J: TRBJ1-2
CDR3: CSVEQGDSNYGYTF
DNA: TGCAGCGTTGAACAGGGGGACTCTAACTATGGCTACACCTTC

V: TRBV30
D: .
size: .
J: TRBJ1-6
CDR3: CAWSTGVGTERSPLHF
DNA: TGTGCCTGGAGTACGGGAGTCGGGACGGAGCGTTCACCCCTCCACTTT

V: TRBV16
D: .
size: .
J: TRBJ1-5
CDR3: CASSQSGGQPQHF
DNA: TGTGCCAGCAGCCAATCTGGGGGTCAGCCCCAGCATTTT

V: TRBV28
D: .
size: .
J: TRBJ1-1
CDR3: CASSYSLEAFF
DNA: TGTGCCAGCAGCTACAGCCTCGAAGCTTTCTTT

V: TRBV14
D: .
size: .
J: TRBJ1-4
CDR3: CASSPVTGSRNEKLFF
DNA: TGTGCCAGCAGCCCCGTGACAGGATCCCGTAATGAAAAACTGTTTTTT

V: TRBV27
D: .
size: .
J: TRBJ1-2
CDR3: CASSSRDTPYGYTF
DNA: TGTGCCAGCAGTTCCCGGGACACCCCCTATGGCTACACCTTC

V: TRBV9
D: TRBD2
size: .
J: TRBJ2-5
CDR3: CASSVASGRGETQYF
DNA: TGTGCCAGCAGCGTAGCAAGCGGGAGAGGGGAGACCCAGTACTTC

V: TRBV12-2
D: .
size: .
J: TRBJ1-5
CDR3: CASPPSEGDSNQPQHF
DNA: TGTGCAAGTCCTCCGAGCGAGGGGGATAGCAATCAGCCCCAGCATTTT

V: TRBV6-5
D: TRBD1
size: .
J: TRBJ1-5
CDR3: CASSPRGQGNQPQHF
DNA: TGTGCCAGCAGTCCCCGGGGACAGGGGAATCAGCCCCAGCATTTT

V: TRBV30
D: TRBD2
size: .
J: TRBJ2-2
CDR3: CAWSGRGRAGTGELFF
DNA: TGTGCCTGGAGTGGTCGCGGGAGGGCGGGCACCGGGGAGCTGTTTTTT

V: TRBV29-1
D: .
size: .
J: TRBJ1-2
CDR3: CSVAGGRNYGYTF
DNA: TGCAGCGTTGCGGGGGGAAGAAACTATGGCTACACCTTC

V: TRBV4-1
D: .
size: .
J: TRBJ2-7
CDR3: CASSQDDASGEQYF
DNA: TGCGCCAGCAGCCAAGATGACGCGTCGGGGGAGCAGTACTTC

V: TRBV5-1
D: .
size: once
J: TRBJ2-5
CDR3: CASSRYQETQYF
DNA: TGCGCCAGCAGCAGGTACCAAGAGACCCAGTACTTC

V: TRBV28
D: .
size: .
J: TRBJ2-1
CDR3: CAAEWAGSLYNEQFF
DNA: TGTGCTGCGGAGTGGGCCGGGTCACTCTACAATGAGCAGTTCTTC

V: TRBV2
D: .
size: .
J: TRBJ2-7
CDR3: CASRGTDSYEQYF
DNA: TGTGCCAGCAGGGGGACCGATTCCTACGAGCAGTACTTC

V: TRBV7-9
D: TRBD1
size: .
J: TRBJ1-4
CDR3: CATRGEGEKLFF
DNA: TGTGCCACCAGGGGGGAAGGTGAAAAACTGTTTTTT

V: TRBV19
D: .
size: .
J: TRBJ2-1
CDR3: CASSTPRAYNEQFF
DNA: TGTGCCAGTAGTACTCCCAGGGCCTACAATGAGCAGTTCTTC

V: TRBV7-9
D: .
size: once
J: TRBJ2-3
CDR3: CASSSFSTLGGGTQYF
DNA: TGTGCCAGCAGCTCCTTTAGTACACTCGGCGGAGGGACGCAGTATTTT

V: TRBV7-9
D: TRBD1
size: large
J: TRBJ1-5
CDR3: CASSTYPGTGGGPQHF
DNA: TGTGCCAGCAGCACCTACCCCGGGACAGGGGGAGGGCCCCAGCATTTT

V: TRBV19
D: .
size: .
J: TRBJ1-6
CDR3: CASRNAGSSPLHF
DNA: TGTGCCAGTAGGAACGCAGGGTCTTCACCCCTCCACTTT

V: TRBV18
D: .
size: few
J: TRBJ1-2
CDR3: CASSPAPAANYGYTF
DNA: TGTGCCAGCTCACCGGCACCCGCTGCTAACTATGGCTACACCTTC

V: TRBV28
D: .
size: .
J: TRBJ2-2
CDR3: CASTEGHPTGELFF
DNA: TGTGCCAGCACCGAGGGACACCCCACCGGGGAGCTGTTTTTT

V: TRBV29-1
D: .
size: .
J: TRBJ2-1
CDR3: CSVEEYGIGGYNEQFF
DNA: TGCAGCGTTGAAGAGTATGGGATAGGGGGCTACAATGAGCAGTTCTTC

V: TRBV29-1
D: TRBD2
size: .
J: TRBJ2-1
CDR3: CSVRGTSGDIKYNEQFF
DNA: TGCAGCGTTAGGGGGACTAGCGGGGATATAAAATACAATGAGCAGTTCTTC

V: TRBV19
D: .
size: .
J: TRBJ2-1
CDR3: CASSGEEYNEQFF
DNA: TGTGCCAGTAGTGGGGAAGAATACAATGAGCAGTTCTTC

V: TRBV4-1
D: TRBD1
size: .
J: TRBJ1-2
CDR3: CASSHGTGDGYTF
DNA: TGCGCCAGCAGCCACGGGACAGGGGATGGCTACACCTTC

V: TRBV5-4
D: .
size: .
J: TRBJ1-1
CDR3: CASSLMRGTEAFF
DNA: TGTGCCAGCAGCTTAATGAGGGGAACTGAAGCTTTCTTT

V: TRBV5-4
D: .
size: .
J: TRBJ1-6
CDR3: CASSFPTHGQLYSPLHF
DNA: TGTGCCAGCAGCTTTCCGACACACGGGCAATTATATTCACCCCTCCACTTT

V: TRBV16
D: .
size: medium-sized
J: TRBJ1-2
CDR3: CASSVGDYGYTF
DNA: TGTGCCAGCAGCGTAGGGGACTATGGCTACACCTTC

V: TRBV13
D: TRBD2
size: once
J: TRBJ2-1
CDR3: CASSSGLTSGYNEQFF
DNA: TGTGCCAGCAGTTCCGGGCTCACTAGCGGCTACAATGAGCAGTTCTTC

V: TRBV7-9
D: TRBD1
size: .
J: TRBJ2-3
CDR3: CASSPGQGGDTQYF
DNA: TGTGCCAGCAGCCCAGGACAGGGTGGTGATACGCAGTATTTT

V: TRBV5-6
D: TRBD1
size: few
J: TRBJ1-2
CDR3: CASSIWTGGNYGYTF
DNA: TGTGCCAGCAGCATATGGACAGGGGGTAACTATGGCTACACCTTC

V: TRBV25-1
D: TRBD1
size: .
J: TRBJ1-5
CDR3: CASSGTGGNQPQHF
DNA: TGTGCCAGCAGTGGGACAGGTGGCAATCAGCCCCAGCATTTT

V: TRBV19
D: .
size: .
J: TRBJ2-1
CDR3: CASRDSKIQNNEQFF
DNA: TGTGCCAGTCGGGACTCCAAGATTCAGAACAATGAGCAGTTCTTC

V: TRBV6-6
D: .
size: .
J: TRBJ1-6
CDR3: CASSYSRGEPLHF
DNA: TGTGCCAGCAGTTACTCTAGGGGAGAGCCCCTCCACTTT

V: TRBV9
D: .
size: .
J: TRBJ2-3
CDR3: CASSVGTDTQYF
DNA: TGTGCCAGCAGCGTAGGAACAGATACGCAGTATTTT

V: TRBV9
D: .
size: .
J: TRBJ1-2
CDR3: CASSVDGQNYGYTF
DNA: TGTGCCAGCAGCGTAGATGGACAGAACTATGGCTACACCTTC

V: TRBV4-3
D: .
size: .
J: TRBJ1-2
CDR3: CASSQVSGTGYTF
DNA: TGCGCCAGCAGCCAAGTATCGGGCACCGGCTACACCTTC

V: TRBV27
D: .
size: few
J: TRBJ1-2
CDR3: CASSFGPINYGYTF
DNA: TGTGCCAGCAGTTTCGGACCGATAAACTATGGCTACACCTTC

V: TRBV6-1
D: .
size: few
J: TRBJ1-2
CDR3: CASSEPGSSYGYTF
DNA: TGTGCCAGCAGTGAACCGGGCAGCTCCTATGGCTACACCTTC

V: TRBV10-3
D: TRBD2
size: .
J: TRBJ2-3
CDR3: CAISEQAGEITDTQYF
DNA: TGTGCCATCAGTGAGCAGGCGGGGGAGATCACAGATACGCAGTATTTT

V: TRBV4-1
D: TRBD1
size: .
J: TRBJ1-4
CDR3: CASSHVIGQGATNEKLFF
DNA: TGCGCCAGCAGCCACGTTATTGGACAGGGGGCAACTAATGAAAAACTGTTTTTT